The rows below give T cell receptor beta chains drawn from one sample of a study of cytomegalovirus exposure and HLA in healthy donors. Libraries were prepared by immunoSEQ multiplex PCR; TCRdb keeps only in-frame clonotypes and omits some of them. The sample has 150,000 or so clones, 60% to 85% seen once; the top ten hold about 13%. The sequencing input was PBMCs. The receptors were gathered from a man aged 35 to 55 in good health and CMV-seropositive. Both conserved end residues are part of each CDR3. D genes are given only for firm matches. A clone size is listed for some rows: how often the clone was seen (once, few, many), or a class if it is expanded.

abundance	v_gene	j_gene	d_gene	CDR3aa	CDR3nt
-	TRBV7-9	TRBJ2-7	-	CASSLGPDRAYEQYF	TGTGCCAGCAGCTTAGGTCCCGACAGAGCCTACGAGCAGTACTTC
-	TRBV7-8	TRBJ2-7	-	CASSLFASPGYEQYF	TGTGCCAGCAGCTTATTCGCCTCGCCGGGGTACGAGCAGTACTTC
-	TRBV5-1	TRBJ2-3	TRBD2	CASVRTSSTDTQYF	TGCGCCAGCGTTAGGACTAGCAGCACAGATACGCAGTATTTT
once	TRBV5-6	TRBJ2-5	TRBD2	CASSSTSRLETQYF	TGTGCCAGCAGTTCGACTAGCCGGTTGGAGACCCAGTACTTC
-	TRBV6-5	TRBJ1-2	TRBD1	CASRDRGNYNYGYTF	TGTGCCAGCAGGGACAGGGGAAATTATAACTATGGCTACACCTTC
many	TRBV15	TRBJ2-7	TRBD2	CATSRDPSGRVGSYEQYF	TGTGCCACCAGCAGAGATCCTAGCGGGAGGGTCGGCTCCTACGAGCAGTACTTC
-	TRBV6-6	TRBJ2-7	-	CASSHGGTGDYEQYF	TGTGCCAGCAGTCACGGGGGGACAGGAGACTACGAGCAGTACTTC
few	TRBV11-2	TRBJ2-3	-	CASSRRESDTQYF	TGTGCCAGCAGCCGCCGTGAGTCAGATACGCAGTATTTT
few	TRBV19	TRBJ1-1	-	CATSGFWGTEAFF	TGTGCCACCTCAGGGTTTTGGGGCACTGAAGCTTTCTTT
once	TRBV6-5	TRBJ1-2	-	CASSYRPWTALRGYTF	TGTGCCAGCAGTTACCGGCCTTGGACAGCGCTGAGAGGCTACACCTTC
-	TRBV4-3	TRBJ2-7	-	CASSQEREAYEQYF	TGCGCCAGCAGCCAAGAAAGGGAGGCCTACGAGCAGTACTTC
-	TRBV6-1	TRBJ2-5	-	CASTGTLQETQYF	TGTGCCAGCACCGGGACACTGCAAGAGACCCAGTACTTC
few	TRBV5-1	TRBJ1-4	-	CASSLGNPTIGEKLFF	TGCGCCAGCAGCTTGGGGAATCCGACAATCGGTGAAAAACTGTTTTTT
-	TRBV5-1	TRBJ1-3	-	CASSLSGTGNTIYF	TGCGCCAGCAGCTTGTCGGGGACTGGAAACACCATATATTTT
-	TRBV28	TRBJ2-7	TRBD1	CASEQGNEQYF	TGTGCCAGCGAACAGGGGAACGAGCAGTACTTC
once	TRBV7-6	TRBJ2-1	TRBD2	CASSELAGGSEQFF	TGTGCCAGCAGTGAGCTAGCGGGAGGAAGTGAGCAGTTCTTC
-	TRBV11-1	TRBJ2-7	TRBD2	CASTLSGSHEQYF	TGTGCCAGCACCCTAAGCGGGAGCCACGAGCAGTACTTC
-	TRBV6-1	TRBJ2-3	-	CASNERHQFSVSTDTQYF	TGTGCCAGCAATGAGCGACACCAGTTCAGTGTTAGCACAGATACGCAGTATTTT
-	TRBV4-1	TRBJ1-6	TRBD1	CASSQGDRPGLPLHF	TGCGCCAGCAGCCAAGGGGACAGGCCAGGGTTACCCCTCCACTTT
-	TRBV7-9	TRBJ1-3	-	CASSSGADTIYF	TGTGCCAGCAGCTCCGGTGCGGACACCATATATTTT
-	TRBV6-1	TRBJ1-1	-	CASSEASNTEAFF	TGTGCCAGCAGTGAAGCCAGTAACACTGAAGCTTTCTTT
-	TRBV28	TRBJ2-7	TRBD2	CASSKAGGLISYEQYF	TGTGCCAGCAGTAAAGCGGGAGGTCTTATCTCCTACGAGCAGTACTTC
-	TRBV7-2	TRBJ2-1	TRBD2	CASSLDSGGPYNEQFF	TGTGCCAGCAGCTTAGATAGCGGGGGGCCCTACAATGAGCAGTTCTTC
-	TRBV11-2	TRBJ2-7	-	CASSQQPVGLRGYEQYF	TGTGCCAGCAGCCAACAACCGGTCGGGCTGCGAGGGTACGAGCAGTACTTC
-	TRBV25-1	TRBJ1-1	-	CASSEWGELNTEAFF	TGTGCCAGCAGTGAATGGGGAGAGTTGAACACTGAAGCTTTCTTT
once	TRBV19	TRBJ2-5	TRBD1	CASKGQTGGQETQYF	TGTGCCAGTAAGGGGCAAACAGGGGGCCAAGAGACCCAGTACTTC
-	TRBV27	TRBJ2-2	TRBD1	CASSLGQGPTGELFF	TGTGCCAGCAGTTTAGGACAGGGGCCCACCGGGGAGCTGTTTTTT
once	TRBV18	TRBJ2-7	-	CASSGQGSSYEQYF	TGTGCCAGCTCCGGCCAGGGGAGCTCCTACGAGCAGTACTTC
few	TRBV19	TRBJ2-4	TRBD1	CATQPGGAKNIQYF	TGTGCCACCCAGCCAGGGGGAGCCAAAAACATTCAGTACTTC
-	TRBV2	TRBJ1-1	-	CASRISANTEAFF	TGTGCCAGCCGTATAAGCGCTAACACTGAAGCTTTCTTT
-	TRBV7-2	TRBJ2-7	-	CASSFSEGYEQYF	TGTGCCAGCAGCTTTTCGGAGGGATACGAGCAGTACTTC
few	TRBV9	TRBJ2-7	TRBD1	CASSVQGVPYEQYF	TGTGCCAGCAGCGTACAGGGGGTCCCCTACGAGCAGTACTTC
-	TRBV4-2	TRBJ2-1	TRBD2	CASSQDIGLESYNEQFF	TGTGCCAGCAGCCAAGATATCGGACTAGAGTCCTACAATGAGCAGTTCTTC
few	TRBV4-1	TRBJ2-5	TRBD2	CASSRLAGVRGETQYF	TGCGCCAGCAGCCGACTAGCGGGAGTTCGAGGAGAGACCCAGTACTTC
once	TRBV5-1	TRBJ2-7	TRBD1	CASSSGQGMGEQYF	TGCGCCAGCAGCTCGGGACAGGGCATGGGCGAGCAGTACTTC
-	TRBV18	TRBJ1-4	-	CASSQGAVDEKLFF	TGTGCCAGCTCACAAGGGGCGGTGGATGAAAAACTGTTTTTT
few	TRBV2	TRBJ2-7	TRBD1	CASTTPTDRAQDPYEQYF	TGTGCCAGCACTACACCAACGGACAGGGCTCAAGACCCCTACGAGCAGTACTTC
-	TRBV29-1	TRBJ1-1	TRBD1	CSVGQGNTEAFF	TGCAGCGTCGGACAGGGGAACACTGAAGCTTTCTTT
-	TRBV12-5	TRBJ1-5	TRBD1	CASGLAEGQGGYSNQPQHF	TGTGCTAGTGGTTTGGCCGAAGGACAGGGAGGATATAGCAATCAGCCCCAGCATTTT
-	TRBV4-2	TRBJ2-6	TRBD1	CASSQGGQGTSGANVLTF	TGTGCCAGCAGCCAAGGAGGACAGGGTACCTCTGGGGCCAACGTCCTGACTTTC
-	TRBV23-1	TRBJ2-1	TRBD2	CASGGDGRAYNEQFF	TGCGCCAGCGGGGGAGACGGGAGGGCCTACAATGAGCAGTTCTTC